The 27 T cell receptor beta chains in this list originate from one sample, sequenced in a study of cytomegalovirus exposure and HLA in healthy donors. Both 60 Vbeta primers and 13 Jbeta primers went into the PCR. Some clones are missing from TCRdb's copy, which holds only in-frame ones; the method was immunoSEQ multiplex PCR. The sample lists about 140,000 clones; about 80% were seen once. Sequenced sample: PBMCs. Every receptor here comes from a female donor in good health and CMV-seronegative.

The chain recombines TRBV27 with TRBJ1-2, with unresolved D. Trimming took 10 bases from V and 4 from J, leaving 19 bases between them. This CDR3 region has 14 residues. Germline lookup yields CDR1 MNHEY and CDR2 SMNVEV (reference sequence). The DNA of the CDR3 is TGTGCCACTAGAATACCCGGCACATTCTATGGCTACACCTTC. This translates into CATRIPGTFYGYTF.

A few counts support this clone. V usage is TRBV5-1 and J usage is TRBJ2-3; D is perhaps TRBD1 (7 bases). The CDR3 is 15 residues long. V lost 0 bases and J lost 3, with 11 bases in between. The V gene's germline CDR1 is SGHRS and CDR2 YFSETQ. The CDR3 sequence is CASSLGQGGTDTQYF. CDR3 in DNA: TGCGCCAGCAGCTTGGGCCAGGGGGGAACAGATACGCAGTATTTT.

The rearrangement uses TRBV12-5 and TRBJ2-7; D is perhaps TRBD2 (5 bases). The V end was cut by 2 bases, the J end by 1 base, with 9 bases between. This CDR3 has 14 residues. Germline CDR1 reads LGHNT; CDR2 reads FRNRAP. The CDR3, as DNA: TGTGCTAGTGGTTTGAAGGGAGATTCCTACGAGCAGTACTTC. Its translation: CASGLKGDSYEQYF.

The rearrangement joins TRBV29-1 to TRBJ2-3; D is possibly TRBD1 (5 bases). Germline V gene data show CDR1 as SQVTM and CDR2 as ANQGSEA. The CDR3 is 11 amino acids. Trimming left V 4 bases short and J 4 bases short, with 6 bases between. CDR3 in DNA: TGCAGCGTTGTCAGGGCAGATACGCAGTATTTT. This translates into CSVVRADTQYF.

The rearrangement joins TRBV30 to TRBJ2-7; 7 positions agree with TRBD1. Per the germline V gene, CDR1 is GTSNPN and CDR2 is SVGIG (reference sequence). The V gene end was trimmed by 4 bases and the J gene end by 7 bases; junction bases not matched to a gene: 13. This CDR3 region has 14 residues. The CDR3 loop reads CAWKGAGADLEQYF. The DNA of the CDR3 is TGTGCCTGGAAGGGGGCAGGGGCCGATCTTGAGCAGTACTTC.

This clone occurred once. This chain connects TRBV4-3 to TRBJ2-5; D gene uncertain. The J call could be wrong; TRBJ2-7 is a better fit for the DNA end. Germline V gene sequence: CDR1 LGHNA, CDR2 YSLEER. The CDR3 is made up of 14 amino acids. This CDR3 is CASSQGRLSYEQYF. CDR3 coding DNA: TGCGCCAGCAGCCAAGGCAGACTCTCCTACGAGCAGTACTTC.

This clone was counted only a few times. The chain carries TRBV6-6 and TRBJ1-5, with 9 bases lining up with TRBD1. Germline CDR1 is MNHNY and CDR2 is SVGAGI (reference sequence). This CDR3 spans 15 amino acids. V was pared by 8 bases and J by 4 bases, with 9 bases of the junction left unmatched. The CDR3 is CASCPQGARNQPQHF. Written as DNA, the CDR3 is TGTGCCAGCTGCCCACAGGGGGCACGGAATCAGCCCCAGCATTTT.

This rearrangement joins TRBV4-2 to TRBJ1-2; D might be TRBD1 (5 bases). The V gene lost 3 bases and the J gene lost 0 bases, with 14 bases spanning the gap. Germline V lookup: CDR1 LGHNA, CDR2 YNFKEQ. The CDR3 sequence is 16 residues long. The CDR3 is CASSQNLAGTNYGYTF. As DNA, the CDR3 is TGTGCCAGCAGCCAGAATCTGGCAGGGACTAACTATGGCTACACCTTC.

The CDR3 is CASSFIGPPWETQYF. DNA of the CDR3: TGCGCCAGCAGCTTTATTGGCCCGCCTTGGGAGACCCAGTACTTC. V and J are TRBV5-1 and TRBJ2-5; D is unresolved. Trimming took 2 bases from V and 5 from J, leaving 16 bases between them. CDR1 is SGHRS and CDR2 is YFSETQ in the germline V gene. This CDR3 is built from 15 residues.

The CDR3 reads CASSLVGRFYEQYF. For the CDR3, the DNA is TGTGCCAGCAGCTTGGTTGGCAGGTTCTACGAGCAGTACTTC. V gene TRBV5-6 combines with J gene TRBJ2-5; D unresolved. The J call is doubtful: the DNA matches TRBJ2-7 better. CDR1 and CDR2 (germline): SGHDT, YYEEEE. This CDR3 spans 14 amino acids.

The CDR3 sequence: CASSPRALDRGNTEAFF. CDR3 bases: TGTGCCAGCAGCCCCCGGGCCCTGGACAGGGGGAACACTGAAGCTTTCTTT. V usage is TRBV7-2 and J usage is TRBJ1-1; 9 bases map to TRBD1. This CDR3 spans 17 amino acids. Germline V CDR1 and CDR2: SGHTA, FQGNSA. V gave up 5 bases and J gave up 1 base; unmatched junction bases: 11.

The V gene is TRBV27, the J gene TRBJ2-5; 10 bases are a match to TRBD1. V gave up 1 base and J gave up 5 bases; unmatched junction bases: 4. CDR1 is MNHEY and CDR2 is SMNVEV in the germline V gene (reference sequence). The CDR3 spans 15 residues. CDR3 DNA sequence: TGTGCCAGCAGTTTATGGACAGGGGGAGAGGAGACCCAGTACTTC. Protein product: CASSLWTGGEETQYF.

The V gene is TRBV5-6, the J gene TRBJ2-5; TRBD1 aligns across 9 bases. With 3 bases clipped from V and 6 bases from J, the junction kept 9 bases outside the gene matches. This CDR3 is built from 15 residues. CDR1 is SGHDT, CDR2 YYEEEE, per germline. In nucleotides, the CDR3 is TGTGCCAGCAGCTCGCATTCCGGGACAGGGAAGACCCAGTACTTC. It yields the protein CASSSHSGTGKTQYF.

This clone was detected only a few times. V usage is TRBV6-6 and J usage is TRBJ2-1; 14 bases are a match to TRBD2. Germline trimming cut 7 bases from V and 10 bases from J; bases unmatched to any gene: 6. This CDR3 has 14 residues. Germline values: CDR1 MNHNY, CDR2 SVGAGI (reference sequence). This chain's CDR3 is CASTRTSGRIEQFF. CDR3 DNA: TGTGCCAGCACCCGGACTAGCGGGAGGATAGAGCAGTTCTTC.

This clone showed up just once. The rearrangement joins TRBV4-3 to TRBJ1-4; D possibly corresponds to TRBD1 (5 bases). The germline V gene has CDR1 LGHNA and CDR2 YSLEER. Trimming took 0 bases from V and 7 from J, leaving 15 bases between them. The CDR3 is made up of 16 amino acids. CDR3 nucleotide sequence: TGCGCCAGCAGCCAAGATGGCCTTACCGGGGGTGAAAAACTGTTTTTT. Amino acids: CASSQDGLTGGEKLFF.

The chain is built from TRBV7-8 and TRBJ1-6; no clear D. This CDR3 is built from 12 residues. V lost 1 base and J lost 7, with 2 bases in between. From germline, CDR1 is SGHVS and CDR2 FQNEAQ. For the CDR3, the DNA is TGTGCCAGCAGCTTAGTAAATTCACCCCTCCACTTT. The encoded protein is CASSLVNSPLHF. The complete variable domain, with remaining parts taken from reference TRBV7-8 and TRBJ1-6, reads GAGVSQSPRYKVAKRGQDVALRCDPISGHVSLFWYQQALGQGPEFLTYFQNEAQLDKSGLPSDRFFAERPEGSVSTLKIQRTQQEDSAVYLCASSLVNSPLHFGNGTRLTVT.

The chain combines TRBV18 with TRBJ2-7, with D possibly TRBD1 on 7 matching bases. There are 14 residues in the CDR3. Germline lookup yields CDR1 KGHSH and CDR2 LQKENI. Between the trimmed V and J ends, which lost 8 bases and 1 base, there was a span of 15 bases. The CDR3 nucleotides are TGTGCCAGCACCCGACAGGGAGGTTCCTACGAGCAGTACTTC. Its translation: CASTRQGGSYEQYF. The full variable domain, completed using reference TRBV18 and TRBJ2-7, is NAGVMQNPRHLVRRRGQEARLRCSPMKGHSHVYWYRQLPEEGLKFMVYLQKENIIDESGMPKERFSAEFPKEGPSILRIQQVVRGDSAAYFCASTRQGGSYEQYFGPGTRLTVT.

V and J are TRBV5-1 and TRBJ1-4, with D unresolved. CDR1 and CDR2 (germline): SGHRS, YFSETQ. V lost 4 bases, J lost 3 bases, and 13 bases lay in between. The CDR3 runs 15 residues. In DNA, the CDR3 is TGCGCCAGCAGCCCCTTTAGACAAGCTAATGAAAAACTGTTTTTT. Translated, it gives CASSPFRQANEKLFF.

The rearrangement joins TRBV2 to TRBJ1-2; the D gene is possibly TRBD1 (5 bases). Trimming cost V 7 bases and J 2 bases, with 11 bases left between them. This CDR3 comprises 13 residues. Germline V gene data show CDR1 as SNHLY and CDR2 as FYNNEI. The CDR3 DNA follows: TGTGCCAGCATGGCAGGGCAGAACTATGGCTACACCTTC. The encoded protein is CASMAGQNYGYTF.

A single count supports this clone. This chain joins TRBV27 and TRBJ2-5; possibly TRBD2 for D (6 bases). CDR1 and CDR2 from the germline V gene are MNHEY and SMNVEV (reference sequence). V dropped 2 bases and J dropped 7 bases, with 17 bases sitting between them. The CDR3 spans 15 residues. The CDR3 reads CASSLTGPPGGTQYF. As DNA, the CDR3 is TGTGCCAGCAGTTTAACAGGACCACCCGGGGGGACCCAGTACTTC.

This chain connects TRBV5-1 to TRBJ1-3, with 9 bases lining up with TRBD1. CDR3 length: 15 amino acids. V shed 4 bases, J shed 4 bases, and the junction held 6 bases outside the gene matches. CDR1 is SGHRS, CDR2 YFSETQ, per germline. The CDR3 DNA reads as TGCGCCAGCAGCCCTGGGACAGGGACCGGAAACACCATATATTTT. Its translation: CASSPGTGTGNTIYF.

The V call is TRBV30, the J call TRBJ1-2; D is perhaps TRBD1 (6 bases). The CDR3 covers 15 residues. V was cut by 3 bases and J by 8 bases, with 22 bases left in between. From germline, CDR1 is GTSNPN and CDR2 SVGIG (reference sequence). The CDR3 loop is CAWRRLGGLVSGYTF. In DNA, the CDR3 is TGTGCCTGGAGGCGCCTGGGGGGGCTCGTATCGGGCTACACCTTC.

This clone was observed a handful of times. The V call is TRBV6-5, the J call TRBJ1-5; D not resolved. V lost 8 bases, J lost 3 bases, and 14 bases lay in between. Germline V gene sequence: CDR1 MNHEY, CDR2 SVGAGI. This CDR3 spans 14 amino acids. The CDR3 DNA is TGTGCCAGCGGGCGACGCGGGCCCAATCAGCCCCAGCATTTT. Amino acid sequence: CASGRRGPNQPQHF.

A word on this clone: The junction departs from the called germline gene at one end, perhaps through a read error. The same CDR3 arises from other DNA sequences in this sample as well. The gene calls are TRBV10-1 and TRBJ1-1, with TRBD1 matching over 7 bases. The CDR3 totals 12 residues. Germline CDR1 WNHNN, CDR2 SYGVQD (reference sequence). This chain's CDR3 is CASSESTGAAFF. In DNA form, the CDR3 reads TGCGCCAGTAGTGAGTCTACAGGGGCAGCTTTCTTT.

CDR3 protein: CASSVTSGVSYEQYF. The DNA of the CDR3 is TGTGCCAGCAGCGTTACTAGCGGGGTTTCCTACGAGCAGTACTTC. The chain combines TRBV9 with TRBJ2-7; 10 bases are a match to TRBD2. The germline gives CDR1 SGDLS, CDR2 YYNGEE. The CDR3 is made up of 15 amino acids. The J segment lost 1 base and the V segment lost 2 bases, leaving 3 bases of the junction unmatched.

V gene TRBV4-3 combines with J gene TRBJ1-6; 8 nucleotides align to TRBD1. Trimming cost V 4 bases and J 9 bases; bases outside gene matches: 8. There are 15 residues in the CDR3. Germline V gene data show CDR1 as LGHNA and CDR2 as YSLEER. DNA for the CDR3: TGCGCCAGCAGCCTGGAGACAGGGGTGGGTTCACCCCTCCACTTT. Translation gives CASSLETGVGSPLHF.

The chain recombines TRBV7-2 with TRBJ1-5; 9 positions match TRBD1. V dropped 1 base and J dropped 1; count of bases not matched to a gene: 5. The CDR3 covers 17 residues. CDR1 is SGHTA and CDR2 is FQGNSA in the germline V gene. CDR3 bases: TGTGCCAGCAGCTTAGGGACAGGGGCATGGAGCAATCAGCCCCAGCATTTT. This codes for CASSLGTGAWSNQPQHF.